This T cell receptor (beta chain) was sequenced for a study of cytomegalovirus exposure and HLA in healthy donors (dated by TCRdb to about 2017). Context from the whole study: An earlier analysis of 550 to 700 of the donors reported 250 to 300 Gb of sequence data and 100 million to 140 million unique TCR beta sequences from 190 million or so T cells. About 330 gigabases of sequencing data and around 80 million unique TCR sequences made up an early release that covered over 550 HLA-typed donors. Of the roughly 430 genotyped donors, approximately 82% fell in the genetic ancestry cluster associated with self-reported Caucasian donors. The aim of the study was to test whether cataloging public T cell receptors could identify signatures of past pathogen exposure. The study used immunosequencing to profile the T cell repertoires of 670 or so subjects and linked those repertoires to cytomegalovirus serostatus. Along with the approximately 600-subject first cohort, a separate validation cohort of over 90 different subjects was used. The study combined high-throughput TCR immunosequencing, statistical association of individual TCRs with disease status, and machine learning to predict cytomegalovirus infection status. In a later analysis, previously published TCR beta repertoires from several hundred donors were re-analyzed and high-resolution HLA genotyping was added so that TCR occurrence patterns could be studied. The later analysis used no new phenotypic data to find candidate immune exposures, relying instead on TCR beta sequences and their occurrence across donors. An earlier analysis of about 620 of the donors applied high-throughput TCR beta sequencing to assess whether each TCR beta V gene segment acted as functional or pseudogenic. Donor age, sex, ethnicity and CMV serostatus were compiled alongside the repertoire data. A later genetic analysis took genome-wide SNP genotypes for about three fifths of the roughly 700 donors and used that subset as a discovery cohort. Every discovery cohort repertoire had been produced on one sequencing platform. HLA typing covered class I and class II loci at four-digit resolution. Typing coverage varied by locus: 629-630 donors for A, B, C, DRB1 and DQB1; about 520 for DQA1; around 610 for DPA1; roughly 470 for DPB1. A handful of DR-DQ haplotypes were handled as single units for association and clustering because linkage in the cohort was strong. Among several hundred genotyped donors of the cohort, an average of roughly 230,000 unique TCR beta nucleotide sequences was sequenced per donor, of which 15% to 20% were non-productive. Study-wide conclusions, independent of this receptor: An association between a missense DCLRE1C variant and V-gene and J-gene trimming of TCR beta chains was found in a later genetic analysis and replicated in an independent cohort. In vitro tests confirmed that three of the cytomegalovirus-associated TCR beta chains recognize cytomegalovirus antigens. Correlated functional status among segregating V segments might reflect linkage disequilibrium, but an unknown experimental factor could not be ruled out. When HLA alleles, especially DR and DQ, strongly co-occurred, TCR associations were difficult to assign to individual alleles. According to a later analysis, most CMV-associated TCR beta chains appeared to be HLA-restricted, and the HLA associations seemed to be driven largely by CMV exposure. Most TCR sequences were seen in very few donors, while some public TCRs were found in many individuals. A cluster of highly shared sequence variants was judged likely to be a technical artifact of the sequencing pipeline. Compared with the approximately 710-donor mean, donors in an Asian-associated ancestry cluster had fewer N-insertions in productive TCRs, according to a later genetic analysis. CMV serostatus was the only immune exposure information available for the cohort. Sequencing depth was assumed to be roughly uniform across donors in the presence/absence analyses, though that assumption may not hold. Some IMGT-functional V segments, including TRBV6-2 and TRBV6-3, could not be told apart with the 87-base-pair reads, so those segments were excluded. It was suggested by the authors that the approach could potentially be generalized to other disease states and immunological phenotypes. In a later analysis, HLA-associated TCR beta chains were found to be more clonally expanded and to have lower generation probabilities than equally common non-associated chains. Specific HLA alleles were associated with 18,000 or so TCR beta sequences at a false discovery rate of 0.05 in a later analysis. Several of the top co-occurrence clusters appeared to be linked to parvovirus B19, influenza, CMV and Epstein-Barr virus, according to a later analysis. Because some donors lacked HLA typing at each locus, the association tests relied only on the typed subset. In an earlier analysis of a few hundred of the donors, most TCR beta V segments were observed in productive rearrangements about 87% or about 30% of the time, broadly matching IMGT annotations. The classifier was reported to diagnose cytomegalovirus status with high specificity and sensitivity in both the original and validation cohorts. A further reported finding was that TCR beta sequences accurately predicted the HLA-A and HLA-B alleles for most subjects in the first cohort. The cohort was sequenced for TCR beta chains only, and without alpha or paired-chain data the features that could be detected were limited. The study listed 170 or so TCR beta chains as associated with cytomegalovirus. In a later analysis, TCR association rates were found to vary across HLA loci, with the most associated TCRs seen for DRB1 alleles and the fewest for HLA-C alleles. The earlier analysis of some 560 of the donors excluded 15 to 20 rarely observed V segments, including chromosome 9 orphons, because counts were too low.

The cohort consisted of some 670 healthy bone marrow donors. All cohort members were sampled while nominally healthy, although unrecorded immune exposures were likely present. The donor was CMV seronegative and was included in the group of under 450 seronegative cohort members. Every donor gave a peripheral blood sample, and the peripheral blood mononuclear cells from that sample were used for TCR beta sequencing. Genomic DNA extraction from the blood cell samples was performed with the Qiagen DNeasy Blood Extraction Kit. There are a few counts of this clone. Its target antigen remains unknown. It has no much larger one-base neighbor in the sample; base qualities were not kept. V was cut back by 2 bases and J by 4 bases, leaving a gap of 5 bases between them. The germline V gene provides CDR1 SGHTA and CDR2 FQGNSA. Measured from the cysteine to the phenylalanine, the CDR3 is 12 residues long. The entry retains the CDR3 DNA only, 36 bases that are in frame from base 1.

Preparation of the library involved the immunoSEQ multiplex PCR assay. For the multiplex PCR, a mixture combining 60 forward primers for TCR Vbeta segments and 13 reverse primers for TCR Jbeta segments was used. Amplification of the CDR3 region of rearranged TCR beta genes was performed with a multiplex PCR assay on genomic DNA. On the Illumina HiSeq System, the amplified TCR beta libraries were sequenced as 87-base-pair reads. In the authors' own workflow: In a later analysis, 80 million or so unique TCR beta chains were counted across the approximately 640 repertoires, and roughly 11 million of these chains were shared by at least two donors. Raw reads were error-corrected and collapsed into unique sequences by a nearest-neighbor algorithm in which closely related sequences were merged to remove PCR and sequencing errors. CDR3 sequences were aligned to IMGT reference sequences to assign V, D and J gene segments. For a sequence to be retained, a match of at least six nucleotides to both a V gene segment and a J gene segment was required. A rearrangement counted as productive if the CDR3 had no stop codons and remained in frame with V and J, and every other rearrangement counted as non-productive. CDR3 was defined according to IMGT convention as the region running from the second conserved V-encoded cysteine to the conserved J-encoded phenylalanine. Sequences without an unambiguous match to a single V gene segment were excluded from the earlier analysis of 587 of the donors. In an earlier analysis of about 590 of the donors, a V segment was called functional when productive rearrangements were above 56.7%, and segregating when the standard deviation between donors exceeded 5%. A statistical classification framework was built to diagnose cytomegalovirus status from the catalog of TCR beta chain sequences. In a later analysis, TCR nucleotide sequences were compared against IMGT/GENE-DB human TR gene sequences so that V and J genes could be assigned. In a later analysis, CDR3 sequences and most-parsimonious VDJ recombination scenarios were assigned using the TCRdist pipeline. In a later analysis, every TCR beta chain was defined by the combination of its CDR3 amino acid sequence and its V-gene family, and reads without a unique V-gene family were dropped. As a way to deal with suspected cross-contamination and a sequencing artifact, a later analysis dropped 500 to 700 nucleotide sequences that were highly shared and had low generation probability. For each public chain, a later analysis derived a clonal expansion index from normalized ranks of inferred template counts within each repertoire. In a later analysis, generation probabilities were computed using a VDJ recombination model fitted to out-of-frame rearrangements, and the results were checked against IGoR. In a later analysis, hypergeometric tests were used to score TCR-TCR, TCR-HLA and TCR-CMV co-occurrence, with a repertoire-size bias correction applied to TCR pairs. False discovery rates were estimated in a later analysis by permuting HLA or CMV assignments 20 times. In a later analysis, co-occurring TCRs were grouped with DBSCAN, and TCRdist sequence similarity was added when clustering was performed within HLA-allele-positive subsets. For co-occurrence clustering, repertoires with fewer than 30,000 or more than 120,000 public chains were excluded, along with five repertoires with anomalous nucleotide sharing. Not all clones reach the TCRdb copy of this immuneACCESS table, which keeps in-frame sequences only. Checked studies attribute under half of the gap to unresolved V genes and leave the rest unexplained. The V and J calls and the clone size are those of that table, but D and trimming were determined from the DNA. Within this sample are roughly 100,000 clones, with approximately 71% of them counted one time only. In total, the top ten clones hold around 2.5% of the sample.

This chain is built from TRBV7-2 and TRBJ2-5, with no reliable assignment of the D segment. Sample: PBMCs. The source is a man between 35 and 55 years old in good health and CMV-seronegative. The DNA reads TGTGCCAGCAGCTTAACCAGAGAGACCCAGTACTTC. Its protein reads: CASSLTRETQYF.